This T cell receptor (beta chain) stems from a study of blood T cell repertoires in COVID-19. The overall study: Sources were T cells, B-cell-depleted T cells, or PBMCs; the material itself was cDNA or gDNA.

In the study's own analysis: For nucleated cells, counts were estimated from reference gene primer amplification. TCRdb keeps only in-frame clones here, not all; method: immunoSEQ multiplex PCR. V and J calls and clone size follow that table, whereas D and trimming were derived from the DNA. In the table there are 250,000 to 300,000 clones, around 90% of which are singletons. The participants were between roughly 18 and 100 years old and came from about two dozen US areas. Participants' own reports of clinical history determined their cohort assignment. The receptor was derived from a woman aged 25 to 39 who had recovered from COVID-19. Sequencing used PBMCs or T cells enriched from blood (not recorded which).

The CDR3 loop reads CASSQETGSGSPQHF. CDR3 DNA sequence: TGCGCCAGCAGCCAAGAGACAGGTTCTGGGTCACCCCAGCATTTT. The V call is TRBV4-1, the J call TRBJ1-5, with D possibly being TRBD1 (6 bases). The CDR3 sequence is 15 residues long. Per germline, CDR1 MGHRA and CDR2 YSYEKL. Trimming left V 0 bases short and J 10 bases short, with 16 bases between.